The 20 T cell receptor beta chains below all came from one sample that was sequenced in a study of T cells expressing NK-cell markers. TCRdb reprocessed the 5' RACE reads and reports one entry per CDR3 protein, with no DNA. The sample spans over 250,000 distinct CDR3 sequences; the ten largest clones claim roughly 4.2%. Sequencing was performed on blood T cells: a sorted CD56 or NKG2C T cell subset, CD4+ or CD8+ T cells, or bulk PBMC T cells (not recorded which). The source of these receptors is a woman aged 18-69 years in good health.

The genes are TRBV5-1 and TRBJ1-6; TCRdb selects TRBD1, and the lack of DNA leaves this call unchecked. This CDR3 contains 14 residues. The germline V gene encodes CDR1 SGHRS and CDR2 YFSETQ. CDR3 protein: CASSEGTGPSPLHF.

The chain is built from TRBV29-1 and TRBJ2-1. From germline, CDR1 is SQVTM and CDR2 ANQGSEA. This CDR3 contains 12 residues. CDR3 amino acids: CSGFEGYNEQFF.

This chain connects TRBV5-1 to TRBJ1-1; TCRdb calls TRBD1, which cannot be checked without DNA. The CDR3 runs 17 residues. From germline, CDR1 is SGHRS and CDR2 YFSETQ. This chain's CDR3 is CASSLTGAWGSFAEAFF.

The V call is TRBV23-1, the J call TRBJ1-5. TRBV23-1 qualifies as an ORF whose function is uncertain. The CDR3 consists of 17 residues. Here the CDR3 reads CASSQFPRAGGNQPQHF.

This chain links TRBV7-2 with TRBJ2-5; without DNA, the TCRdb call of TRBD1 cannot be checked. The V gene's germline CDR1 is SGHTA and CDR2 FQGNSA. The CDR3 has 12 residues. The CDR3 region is CASSLGGRGQYF.

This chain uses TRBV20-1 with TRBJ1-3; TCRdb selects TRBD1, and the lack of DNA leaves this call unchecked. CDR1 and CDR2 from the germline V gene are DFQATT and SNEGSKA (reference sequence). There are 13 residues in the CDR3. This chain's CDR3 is CSAPRDLGNTIYF.

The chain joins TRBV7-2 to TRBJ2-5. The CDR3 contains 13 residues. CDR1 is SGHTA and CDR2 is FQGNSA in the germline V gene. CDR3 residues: CASSLRDLETQYF.

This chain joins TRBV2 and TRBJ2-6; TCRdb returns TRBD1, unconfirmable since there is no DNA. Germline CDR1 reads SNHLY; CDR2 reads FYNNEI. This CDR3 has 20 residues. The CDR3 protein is CASRPEGQGARFSGANVLTF.

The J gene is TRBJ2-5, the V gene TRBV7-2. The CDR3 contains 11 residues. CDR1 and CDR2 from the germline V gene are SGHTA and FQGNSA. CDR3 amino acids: CASRVGETQYF.

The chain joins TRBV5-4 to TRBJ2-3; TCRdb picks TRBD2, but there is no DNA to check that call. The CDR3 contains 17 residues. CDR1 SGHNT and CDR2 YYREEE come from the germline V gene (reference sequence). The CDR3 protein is CASSLDPSGISTDTQYF. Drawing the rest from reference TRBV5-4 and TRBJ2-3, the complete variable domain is ETGVTQSPTHLIKTRGQQVTLRCSSQSGHNTVSWYQQALGQGPQFIFQYYREEENGRGNFPPRFSGLQFPNYSSELNVNALELDDSALYLCASSLDPSGISTDTQYFGPGTRLTVL.

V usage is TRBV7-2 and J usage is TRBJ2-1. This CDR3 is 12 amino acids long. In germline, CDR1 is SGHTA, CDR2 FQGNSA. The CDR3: CASSLGGGEQFF.

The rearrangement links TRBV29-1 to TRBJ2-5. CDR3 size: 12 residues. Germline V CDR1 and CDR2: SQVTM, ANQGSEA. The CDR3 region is CSLRGVQETQYF.

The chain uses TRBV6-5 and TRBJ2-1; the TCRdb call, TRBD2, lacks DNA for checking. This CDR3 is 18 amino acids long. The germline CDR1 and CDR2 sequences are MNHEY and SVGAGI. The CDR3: CASSYLNYGSGGYNEQFF.

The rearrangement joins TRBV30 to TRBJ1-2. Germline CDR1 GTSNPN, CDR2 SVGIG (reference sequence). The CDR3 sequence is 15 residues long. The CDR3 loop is CAWSVIRRANYGYTF.

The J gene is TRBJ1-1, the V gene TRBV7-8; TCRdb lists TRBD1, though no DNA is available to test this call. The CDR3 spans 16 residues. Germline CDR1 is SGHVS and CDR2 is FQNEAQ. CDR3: CASSLGGGRVDTEAFF.

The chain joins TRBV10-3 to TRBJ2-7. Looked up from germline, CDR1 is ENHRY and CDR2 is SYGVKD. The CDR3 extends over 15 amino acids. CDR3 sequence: CAISGQDKYRVEQYF.

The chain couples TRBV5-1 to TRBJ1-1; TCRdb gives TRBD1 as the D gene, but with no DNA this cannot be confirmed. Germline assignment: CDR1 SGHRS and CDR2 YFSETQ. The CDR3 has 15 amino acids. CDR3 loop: CASSYGRTGMGEAFF.

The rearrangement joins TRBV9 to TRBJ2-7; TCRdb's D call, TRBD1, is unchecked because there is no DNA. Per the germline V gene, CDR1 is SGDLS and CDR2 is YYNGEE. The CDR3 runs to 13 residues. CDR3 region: CASSPRTGTEQYF.

The CDR3 loop reads CASSPSEGWETQYF. This rearrangement joins TRBV25-1 to TRBJ2-5; TCRdb outputs TRBD2, but without DNA this stays unchecked. From germline, CDR1 is MGHDK and CDR2 SYGVNS. CDR3 size: 14 residues.

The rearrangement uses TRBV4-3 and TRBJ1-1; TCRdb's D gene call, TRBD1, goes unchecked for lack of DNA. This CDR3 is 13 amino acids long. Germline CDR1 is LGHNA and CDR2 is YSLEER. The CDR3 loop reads CASSHPDSTEAFF.